This T cell receptor (beta chain) was documented in a study of shared clonotypes between healthy human individuals (dated by TCRdb to the early 2020s). With respect to the entire study: The cohort included a few men and a couple of women between 18 and 49 years of age. The study deeply sequenced blood TCR repertoires of about 5 healthy adults to estimate repertoire size and the extent of clonotype sharing between individuals. Per donor, three plates each were used for CD4 naive and CD4 memory, two for CD8 naive, and one for CD8 memory. Different laboratories and diverse techniques were used to prepare libraries and sequence TCR repertoires, to increase sequencing depth and limit assay-specific biases. Leukapheresis yielded between about 0.94 and 10 billion PBMCs per donor.

TCR CDR3 regions were amplified from genomic DNA by multiplex PCR using the deep immunoSEQ assay. Extracted genomic DNA from each cell subset was spread evenly across all wells of several immunoSEQ 96-well plates, with each plate serving as a replicate. For sorted subsets, 200 ng of genomic DNA, equivalent to some 30,000 T cell genomes, went into each replicate PCR. The purified libraries were quantified using a Qubit 3.0 fluorometer, sized with a Bioanalyzer 2100, and then quantified again using the KAPA Library Quantification kit. Each immunoSEQ 96-well plate was sequenced on its own single-read 150-cycle Illumina NextSeq 550 flow cell. Processing in the source paper ran as follows. The immunoSEQ output contained only junctional sequences without quality scores, so filtering could not match that applied to full-length reads. To assign V/J genes and CDR3, sequences were annotated against IMGT germline references using PyIR, a Python wrapper for IgBLAST v1.9. Any read was removed if the V/J assignment was weak (E-value above 1e-6), the CDR3 was missing, or the read contained stop codons, out-of-frame junctions, or ambiguous translated residues. V3J clonotypes were defined as sequences sharing the same inferred V gene, J gene, and CDR3 amino acid sequence. Percentage overlap between repertoires was calculated by dividing the number of shared unique clonotypes by the size of the smaller repertoire. Repertoire richness was assessed with RTK rarefaction, the Chao1 estimator, and Recon v2.1 estimates of unobserved clonotypes. OLGA was used to compute generation probabilities for all TCRbeta clonotypes that the gDNA method yielded from a handful of donors. TCRdb re-hosts the immuneACCESS table, in-frame sequences only. Its copies lack some clones; in the studies checked, an unresolved V gene accounts for under half of them, and the cause for the rest is not known. The V and J calls and clone size are taken from that table; D and trimming were inferred from the DNA. This sample lists roughly 110,000 clones; around 71% were detected once. Of the sample, about 22% falls within the top ten clones.

Beyond this particular receptor, the publication reports: Pairwise subsampling led to the expectation that sequencing depth would affect the degree of clonotype sharing among donors. Estimated clonotype richness was generally larger for naive than for memory subsets. Incomplete sequencing was indicated by rarefaction of sorted-subset datasets, despite the large sequencing depth. Because the study included a small number of donors, the genetic and exposure-history diversity represented was limited. Sharing across a handful of donors was observed for roughly 5% of naive CD4, under 4% of naive CD8, about 2.5% of memory CD4, and roughly 0.4% of memory CD8 clonotypes. Clonotypes shared by all four sorted-subset donors showed higher generation probabilities than non-shared clonotypes. Sampling was limited to blood, and TCR repertoires in tissue likely differ from TCR repertoires in blood.

The donors were healthy, HIV-negative adults with no recently reported acute infections or vaccinations. Only Caucasian adults living in Nashville, Tennessee, USA were represented among the donors. CD8 memory samples combined magnetically selected CD45RO+ cells with CCR7-negative CD45RA+ effector memory (TemRA) cells. Blood was obtained by leukapheresis, after which PBMCs were separated by Ficoll-Histopaque density gradient centrifugation and cryopreserved in liquid nitrogen vapor phase. Analytical flow cytometry was used to check the purity and quantity of every magnetically sorted T cell population. Each sorted fraction had its genomic DNA isolated and then quantified by UV absorbance on a Nanodrop 2000c. Worth noting for this clone: The target of this receptor is not known. No quality values exist for individual bases; no much larger clone is one base distant.

Taken from cysteine to phenylalanine, the CDR3 has 15 residues. The sequence is cut down to CDR3 DNA, 45 bases in frame from base 1. Germline trimming amounts to 0 bases on V and 8 bases on J, with 6 as the count of junction bases outside the gene matches. CDR1 and CDR2, per the germline V gene, are LGHNA and YNFKEQ. Here the chain combines TRBV4-2 and TRBJ2-1; 8 bases in the junction line up with TRBD2. Sample: memory CD8+ T cells sorted from blood. Interpreted using the paper, the cell subset or site label stands for: CD45RO+ cells pooled with CCR7-negative TemRA cells. The sequence came from a woman in her 30s in good health. DNA sequence: TGTGCCAGCAGCCAAGATTTAAACGGGAGGGATGAGCAGTTCTTC. This translates into CASSQDLNGRDEQFF.